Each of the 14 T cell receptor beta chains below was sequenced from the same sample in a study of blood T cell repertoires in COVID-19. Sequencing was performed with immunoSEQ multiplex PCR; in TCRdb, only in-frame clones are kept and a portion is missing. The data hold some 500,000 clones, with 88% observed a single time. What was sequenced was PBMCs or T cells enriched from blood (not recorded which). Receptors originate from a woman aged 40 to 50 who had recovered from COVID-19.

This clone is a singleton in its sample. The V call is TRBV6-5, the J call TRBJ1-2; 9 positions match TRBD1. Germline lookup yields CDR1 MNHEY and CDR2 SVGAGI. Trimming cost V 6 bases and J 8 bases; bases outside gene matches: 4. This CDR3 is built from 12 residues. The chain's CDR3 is CASRRTGVGYTF. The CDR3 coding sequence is TGTGCCAGCAGGCGGACAGGGGTAGGCTACACCTTC.

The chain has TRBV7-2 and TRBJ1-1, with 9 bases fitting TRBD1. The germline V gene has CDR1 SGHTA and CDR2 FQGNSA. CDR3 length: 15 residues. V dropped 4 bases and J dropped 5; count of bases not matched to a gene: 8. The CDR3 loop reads CASSSGTGYVTEAFF. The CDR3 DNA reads TGTGCCAGCAGCTCGGGGACAGGGTATGTAACTGAAGCTTTCTTT.

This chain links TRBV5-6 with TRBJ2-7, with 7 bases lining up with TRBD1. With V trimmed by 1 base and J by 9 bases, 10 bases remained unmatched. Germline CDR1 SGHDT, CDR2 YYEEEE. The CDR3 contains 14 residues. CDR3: CASSLPGRGSGQYF. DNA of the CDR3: TGTGCCAGCAGCTTGCCCGGCAGGGGGTCCGGGCAGTACTTC.

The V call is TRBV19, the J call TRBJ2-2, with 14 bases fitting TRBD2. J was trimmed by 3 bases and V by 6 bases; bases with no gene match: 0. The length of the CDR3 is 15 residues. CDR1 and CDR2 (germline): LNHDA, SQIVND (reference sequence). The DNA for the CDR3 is TGTGCCAGTAGGGGACTAGCGGGAGACACCGGGGAGCTGTTTTTT. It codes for CASRGLAGDTGELFF.

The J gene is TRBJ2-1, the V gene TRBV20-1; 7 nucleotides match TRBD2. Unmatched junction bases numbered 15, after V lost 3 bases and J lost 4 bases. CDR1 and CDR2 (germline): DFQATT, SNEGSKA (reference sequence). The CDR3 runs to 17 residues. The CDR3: CSASGLAEGQPYNEQFF. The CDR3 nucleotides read TGCAGTGCTAGTGGGCTAGCGGAGGGCCAACCATACAATGAGCAGTTCTTC.

Here the CDR3 reads CASSQGVNQPQHF. Written as DNA, the CDR3 is TGCGCCAGCAGCCAAGGAGTTAATCAGCCCCAGCATTTT. The chain joins TRBV4-3 to TRBJ1-5; no firm D call. V lost 1 base to trimming and J lost 4 bases, with 5 bases between them. Germline V gene data show CDR1 as LGHNA and CDR2 as YSLEER. This CDR3 region has 13 residues.

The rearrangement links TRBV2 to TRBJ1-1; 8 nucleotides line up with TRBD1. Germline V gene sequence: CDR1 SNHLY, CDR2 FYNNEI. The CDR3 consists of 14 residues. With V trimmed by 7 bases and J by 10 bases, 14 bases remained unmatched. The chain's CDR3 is CASIDRGGVGRAFF. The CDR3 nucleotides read TGTGCCAGCATCGACAGGGGCGGTGTGGGTCGAGCTTTCTTT.

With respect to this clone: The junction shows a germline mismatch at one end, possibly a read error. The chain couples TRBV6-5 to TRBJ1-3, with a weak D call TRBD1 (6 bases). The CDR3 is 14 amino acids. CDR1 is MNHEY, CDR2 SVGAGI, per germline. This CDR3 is CASRGHTSRNTIYF. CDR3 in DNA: TGTGCCAGCAGGGGACATACCTCTAGAAACACCATATATTTT.

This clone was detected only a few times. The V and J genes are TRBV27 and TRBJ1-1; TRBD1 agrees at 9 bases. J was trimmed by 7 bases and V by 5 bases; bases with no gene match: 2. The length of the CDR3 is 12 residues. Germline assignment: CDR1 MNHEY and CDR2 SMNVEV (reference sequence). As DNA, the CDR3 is TGTGCCAGCAGTACAGGGGGCCTTGAAGCTTTCTTT. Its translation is CASSTGGLEAFF.

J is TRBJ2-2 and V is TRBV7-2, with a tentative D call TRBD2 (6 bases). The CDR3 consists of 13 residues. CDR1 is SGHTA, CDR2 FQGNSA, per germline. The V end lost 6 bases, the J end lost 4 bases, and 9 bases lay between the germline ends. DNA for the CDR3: TGTGCCAGCAGGCGGGATCGCACCGGGGAGCTGTTTTTT. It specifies CASRRDRTGELFF.

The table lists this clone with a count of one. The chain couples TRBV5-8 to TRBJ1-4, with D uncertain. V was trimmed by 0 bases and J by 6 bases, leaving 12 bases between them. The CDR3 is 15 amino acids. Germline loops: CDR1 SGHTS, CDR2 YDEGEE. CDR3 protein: CASSLGGLYDEKLFF. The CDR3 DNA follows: TGTGCCAGCAGCTTGGGAGGGCTGTATGATGAAAAACTGTTTTTT.

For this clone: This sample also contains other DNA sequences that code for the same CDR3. The CDR3 sequence: CASSRTSGSYEQYF. The DNA of the CDR3 is TGTGCCAGCAGCCGGACTAGCGGCTCCTACGAGCAGTACTTC. The chain couples TRBV7-2 to TRBJ2-7; 10 nucleotides align to TRBD2. The CDR3 spans 14 residues. Germline CDR1 is SGHTA and CDR2 is FQGNSA. V dropped 5 bases and J dropped 0; count of bases not matched to a gene: 1.

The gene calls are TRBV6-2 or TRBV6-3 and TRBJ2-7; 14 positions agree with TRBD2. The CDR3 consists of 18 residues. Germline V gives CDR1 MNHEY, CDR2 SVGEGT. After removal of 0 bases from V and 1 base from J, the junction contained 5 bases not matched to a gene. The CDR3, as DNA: TGTGCCAGCAGTTACTCGACTAGCGGGAGGGCCAAATCCTACGAGCAGTACTTC. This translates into CASSYSTSGRAKSYEQYF.

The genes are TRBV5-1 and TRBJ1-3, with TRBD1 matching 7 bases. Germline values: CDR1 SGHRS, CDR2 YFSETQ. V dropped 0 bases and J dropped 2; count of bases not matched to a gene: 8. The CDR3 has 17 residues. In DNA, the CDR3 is TGCGCCAGCAGCTTGGGGGAGAGAAGGGGGCCTGGAAACACCATATATTTT. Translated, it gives CASSLGERRGPGNTIYF.